A selection of T cell receptor beta chains follows, all from one sample in a study of response to subunit inactivated influenza vaccine. TCRdb analysed the RT-PCR reads with MiXCR anew, one entry per CDR3 protein. The sample holds about 780,000 distinct CDR3 sequences, less than 20% seen once. Source: PBMCs from blood, taken about 5 days after vaccination. The source is a man over 45 who received an inactivated influenza vaccine. Both conserved end residues are part of each CDR3. Fields, in order: V gene, D gene, CDR3 length, J gene, clone size, CDR3 protein, CDR3 DNA. A D gene is named only where the DNA matches it firmly. The size entry is marked missing in some rows and otherwise reads once, few, many or a size class.

v_gene: TRBV4-1; d_gene: TRBD1; len: 15; j_gene: TRBJ1-6; abundance: NA; CDR3aa: CASSRVTGVGAPLHF; CDR3nt: TGCGCCAGCAGCCGAGTGACAGGGGTCGGGGCACCCCTCCACTTT
v_gene: TRBV20-1; d_gene: TRBD2; len: 17; j_gene: TRBJ2-3; abundance: NA; CDR3aa: CSARGGLAGGPADTQYF; CDR3nt: TGCAGTGCTAGAGGCGGACTAGCGGGAGGGCCCGCAGATACGCAGTATTTT
v_gene: TRBV7-2; d_gene: NA; len: 15; j_gene: TRBJ2-4; abundance: NA; CDR3aa: CASSHGGSAKNIQYF; CDR3nt: TGTGCCAGCAGCCACGGAGGGTCTGCCAAAAACATTCAGTACTTC
v_gene: TRBV9; d_gene: NA; len: 15; j_gene: TRBJ2-5; abundance: few; CDR3aa: CASSSPDREGETQYF; CDR3nt: TGTGCCAGCAGCTCCCCGGACAGGGAGGGGGAGACCCAGTACTTC
v_gene: TRBV4-3; d_gene: NA; len: 15; j_gene: TRBJ2-3; abundance: many; CDR3aa: CASSLGTSGGDTQYF; CDR3nt: TGCGCCAGCAGCCTGGGGACTTCAGGCGGAGATACGCAGTATTTT
v_gene: TRBV25-1; d_gene: NA; len: 16; j_gene: TRBJ1-6; abundance: NA; CDR3aa: CASRIDGTGPNSPLHF; CDR3nt: TGTGCCAGCAGGATTGACGGGACGGGGCCGAATTCACCCCTCCACTTT
v_gene: TRBV7-2; d_gene: TRBD1; len: 16; j_gene: TRBJ2-3; abundance: few; CDR3aa: CASSLAQGQGSDTQYF; CDR3nt: TGTGCCAGCAGCTTAGCACAGGGACAGGGGTCAGATACGCAGTATTTT
v_gene: TRBV5-5; d_gene: NA; len: 15; j_gene: TRBJ2-2; abundance: NA; CDR3aa: CASSAGTKNTGELFF; CDR3nt: TGTGCCAGCAGCGCCGGGACAAAGAACACCGGGGAGCTGTTTTTT
v_gene: TRBV29-1; d_gene: NA; len: 13; j_gene: TRBJ2-5; abundance: NA; CDR3aa: CSVSGLVVETQYF; CDR3nt: TGCAGCGTGAGCGGGCTAGTTGTCGAGACCCAGTACTTC
v_gene: TRBV20-1; d_gene: NA; len: 13; j_gene: TRBJ2-5; abundance: few; CDR3aa: CSARDLAQETQYF; CDR3nt: TGCAGTGCTAGAGATCTTGCCCAAGAGACCCAGTACTTC
v_gene: TRBV20-1; d_gene: TRBD2; len: 17; j_gene: TRBJ2-7; abundance: many; CDR3aa: CSARDFRRLAGANEQYF; CDR3nt: TGCAGTGCTAGAGATTTCCGGAGACTAGCGGGAGCTAACGAGCAGTACTTC
v_gene: TRBV7-2; d_gene: TRBD1; len: 15; j_gene: TRBJ1-3; abundance: NA; CDR3aa: CASSTGTGGTNTIYF; CDR3nt: TGTGCCAGCAGCACTGGGACAGGAGGCACCAACACCATATATTTT
v_gene: TRBV24-1; d_gene: NA; len: 15; j_gene: TRBJ2-1; abundance: few; CDR3aa: CATSEGWEAYNEQFF; CDR3nt: TGTGCCACCAGTGAGGGGTGGGAAGCCTACAATGAGCAGTTCTTC
v_gene: TRBV28; d_gene: TRBD1; len: 16; j_gene: TRBJ2-1; abundance: NA; CDR3aa: CASSPALGQGSDEQFF; CDR3nt: TGTGCCAGCAGTCCCGCCCTGGGACAGGGGTCCGATGAGCAGTTCTTC
v_gene: TRBV5-6; d_gene: NA; len: 14; j_gene: TRBJ1-2; abundance: few; CDR3aa: CASSPDQDARGYTF; CDR3nt: TGTGCCAGCAGCCCGGACCAGGATGCCCGGGGCTACACCTTC
v_gene: TRBV3-1; d_gene: TRBD1; len: 15; j_gene: TRBJ2-7; abundance: NA; CDR3aa: CASSLGQASNYEQYF; CDR3nt: TGTGCCAGCAGCCTGGGACAGGCTTCCAACTACGAGCAGTACTTC
v_gene: TRBV15; d_gene: TRBD1; len: 14; j_gene: TRBJ1-4; abundance: few; CDR3aa: CATSRQGAVEKLFF; CDR3nt: TGTGCCACCAGCAGACAGGGGGCGGTTGAAAAACTGTTTTTT
v_gene: TRBV4-2; d_gene: NA; len: 13; j_gene: TRBJ2-6; abundance: NA; CDR3aa: CASSQEGENVLTF; CDR3nt: TGTGCCAGCAGCCAAGAAGGGGAAAACGTCCTGACTTTC
v_gene: TRBV7-2; d_gene: NA; len: 14; j_gene: TRBJ2-2; abundance: NA; CDR3aa: CASRGGPVTGELFF; CDR3nt: TGTGCCAGCAGAGGAGGGCCGGTAACCGGGGAGCTGTTTTTT
v_gene: TRBV12-3/TRBV12-4; d_gene: NA; len: 13; j_gene: TRBJ1-4; abundance: NA; CDR3aa: CASSLLGVEKLFF; CDR3nt: TGTGCCAGCAGTTTATTGGGGGTTGAAAAACTGTTTTTT
v_gene: TRBV15; d_gene: TRBD2; len: 16; j_gene: TRBJ2-5; abundance: NA; CDR3aa: CATSRASGRAWETQYF; CDR3nt: TGTGCCACCAGCAGAGCTAGCGGGAGGGCATGGGAGACCCAGTACTTC
v_gene: TRBV10-3; d_gene: TRBD1; len: 15; j_gene: TRBJ2-1; abundance: few; CDR3aa: CAISERGQSLGEQFF; CDR3nt: TGTGCCATCAGTGAGAGGGGACAGTCCTTGGGAGAGCAGTTCTTC
v_gene: TRBV20-1; d_gene: NA; len: 16; j_gene: TRBJ2-7; abundance: many; CDR3aa: CSARPSSAGQLYEQYF; CDR3nt: TGCAGTGCTAGACCTAGCTCGGCAGGGCAACTCTACGAGCAGTACTTC
v_gene: TRBV9; d_gene: NA; len: 13; j_gene: TRBJ2-7; abundance: NA; CDR3aa: CASSGGRGYEQYF; CDR3nt: TGTGCCAGCAGCGGGGGCCGGGGCTACGAGCAGTACTTC
v_gene: TRBV5-5; d_gene: NA; len: 12; j_gene: TRBJ1-1; abundance: NA; CDR3aa: CASSWAGPEAFF; CDR3nt: TGTGCCAGCAGTTGGGCGGGGCCTGAAGCTTTCTTT
v_gene: TRBV7-2; d_gene: NA; len: 14; j_gene: TRBJ2-2; abundance: few; CDR3aa: CASAKLGSSGELFF; CDR3nt: TGTGCCAGCGCTAAATTAGGCAGTTCCGGGGAGCTGTTTTTT
v_gene: TRBV20-1; d_gene: NA; len: 14; j_gene: TRBJ2-3; abundance: NA; CDR3aa: CSAPGRGFLDTQYF; CDR3nt: TGCAGTGCTCCCGGTAGGGGGTTTTTGGATACGCAGTATTTT
v_gene: TRBV20-1; d_gene: NA; len: 13; j_gene: TRBJ2-5; abundance: few; CDR3aa: CSARENRIETQYF; CDR3nt: TGCAGTGCTAGAGAGAACAGGATTGAGACCCAGTACTTC
v_gene: TRBV20-1; d_gene: NA; len: 13; j_gene: TRBJ1-4; abundance: many; CDR3aa: CSAIMGTNEKLFF; CDR3nt: TGCAGTGCTATTATGGGGACTAATGAAAAACTGTTTTTT
v_gene: TRBV27; d_gene: NA; len: 17; j_gene: TRBJ2-4; abundance: few; CDR3aa: CASSPSRQLGQKNIQYF; CDR3nt: TGTGCCAGCAGTCCCTCCCGACAGTTGGGGCAGAAAAACATTCAGTACTTC
v_gene: TRBV25-1; d_gene: NA; len: 14; j_gene: TRBJ2-7; abundance: few; CDR3aa: CASSERDSSYEQYF; CDR3nt: TGTGCCAGCAGTGAGCGGGACAGCTCCTACGAGCAGTACTTC
v_gene: TRBV7-2; d_gene: TRBD1; len: 15; j_gene: TRBJ2-3; abundance: many; CDR3aa: CASSLGQGYTDTQYF; CDR3nt: TGTGCCAGCAGCTTGGGACAGGGATACACAGATACGCAGTATTTT
v_gene: TRBV6-1; d_gene: NA; len: 15; j_gene: TRBJ2-7; abundance: NA; CDR3aa: CASSKPGHGGVEQYF; CDR3nt: TGTGCCAGCAGTAAACCGGGACATGGTGGGGTAGAGCAGTACTTC
v_gene: TRBV5-1; d_gene: TRBD1; len: 14; j_gene: TRBJ2-4; abundance: few; CDR3aa: CASWDRVAKNIQYF; CDR3nt: TGCGCCAGCTGGGACAGGGTGGCCAAAAACATTCAGTACTTC
v_gene: TRBV12-3/TRBV12-4; d_gene: TRBD1; len: 15; j_gene: TRBJ2-7; abundance: NA; CDR3aa: CASSTYRTGGSEQYF; CDR3nt: TGTGCCAGCAGTACATACCGGACAGGGGGCTCCGAGCAGTACTTC
v_gene: TRBV7-8; d_gene: TRBD2; len: 16; j_gene: TRBJ2-7; abundance: many; CDR3aa: CASSSDLGRAFFEQYF; CDR3nt: TGTGCCAGCAGCTCCGATTTGGGGAGGGCCTTCTTTGAGCAGTACTTC
v_gene: TRBV5-5; d_gene: NA; len: 15; j_gene: TRBJ2-3; abundance: few; CDR3aa: CASSSALTSTDTQYF; CDR3nt: TGTGCCAGCAGCTCCGCACTAACTAGCACAGATACGCAGTATTTT
v_gene: TRBV7-9; d_gene: NA; len: 16; j_gene: TRBJ2-1; abundance: NA; CDR3aa: CALRRDRLSLSNEQFF; CDR3nt: TGTGCCCTTCGTCGGGACCGCCTTTCGCTCTCCAATGAGCAGTTCTTC
v_gene: TRBV5-1; d_gene: NA; len: 17; j_gene: TRBJ2-6; abundance: NA; CDR3aa: CASSLGRSNSGANVLTF; CDR3nt: TGCGCCAGCAGCTTGGGGCGTTCAAACTCTGGGGCCAACGTCCTGACTTTC
v_gene: TRBV12-3/TRBV12-4; d_gene: TRBD2; len: 15; j_gene: TRBJ2-1; abundance: NA; CDR3aa: CASSPRTSAFNEQFF; CDR3nt: TGTGCCAGCAGTCCCAGGACTAGCGCTTTTAATGAGCAGTTCTTC
v_gene: TRBV29-1; d_gene: TRBD1; len: 13; j_gene: TRBJ1-5; abundance: many; CDR3aa: CSGPGQVTFAQHF; CDR3nt: TGCAGCGGCCCGGGACAGGTGACCTTCGCCCAGCATTTT
v_gene: TRBV20-1; d_gene: TRBD1; len: 13; j_gene: TRBJ1-2; abundance: NA; CDR3aa: CSASQGQNYGYTF; CDR3nt: TGCAGTGCTAGCCAGGGACAGAACTATGGCTACACCTTC
v_gene: TRBV7-6; d_gene: NA; len: 12; j_gene: TRBJ2-7; abundance: NA; CDR3aa: CASINRGGEQYF; CDR3nt: TGTGCCAGCATCAATAGGGGGGGCGAGCAGTACTTC
v_gene: TRBV3-1; d_gene: TRBD2; len: 14; j_gene: TRBJ2-7; abundance: few; CDR3aa: CASSQGSSGSPPYF; CDR3nt: TGTGCCAGCAGCCAAGGGTCTAGCGGGAGCCCCCCATACTTC
v_gene: TRBV20-1; d_gene: TRBD2; len: 14; j_gene: TRBJ2-7; abundance: few; CDR3aa: CSGNGRLIRYEQYF; CDR3nt: TGCAGTGGTAACGGGAGGCTGATACGGTACGAGCAGTACTTC
v_gene: TRBV6-1; d_gene: TRBD1; len: 15; j_gene: TRBJ1-6; abundance: many; CDR3aa: CASALTGTVNSPLHF; CDR3nt: TGTGCCAGTGCCTTAACCGGGACAGTAAATTCACCCCTCCACTTT
v_gene: TRBV11-3; d_gene: NA; len: 12; j_gene: TRBJ2-1; abundance: few; CDR3aa: CASSKQGNEQFF; CDR3nt: TGTGCCAGCAGCAAGCAGGGGAATGAGCAGTTCTTC
v_gene: TRBV11-2; d_gene: NA; len: 19; j_gene: TRBJ2-7; abundance: few; CDR3aa: CASSFIPAVVPSDMHEQYF; CDR3nt: TGTGCCAGCAGCTTCATCCCGGCGGTAGTCCCTTCCGATATGCACGAGCAGTACTTC
v_gene: TRBV7-9; d_gene: NA; len: 15; j_gene: TRBJ2-2; abundance: NA; CDR3aa: CASSLALRTTGELFF; CDR3nt: TGTGCCAGCAGCTTAGCGCTAAGAACTACCGGGGAGCTGTTTTTT
v_gene: TRBV20-1; d_gene: NA; len: 13; j_gene: TRBJ1-1; abundance: NA; CDR3aa: CSATTKGGTEAFF; CDR3nt: TGCAGTGCTACAACGAAGGGGGGGACTGAAGCTTTCTTT
v_gene: TRBV7-9; d_gene: NA; len: 16; j_gene: TRBJ2-7; abundance: once; CDR3aa: CASSFPPAGPVGEQYF; CDR3nt: TGTGCCAGCAGCTTTCCCCCGGCAGGGCCCGTTGGGGAGCAGTACTTC
v_gene: TRBV6-6; d_gene: NA; len: 13; j_gene: TRBJ1-1; abundance: few; CDR3aa: CASWGGWTIEAFF; CDR3nt: TGTGCCAGCTGGGGGGGTTGGACAATCGAAGCTTTCTTT
v_gene: TRBV4-3; d_gene: NA; len: 18; j_gene: TRBJ1-2; abundance: NA; CDR3aa: CASSQFAPGQGKGYGYTF; CDR3nt: TGCGCCAGCAGCCAATTCGCCCCGGGGCAGGGAAAAGGTTATGGCTACACCTTC
v_gene: TRBV12-3/TRBV12-4; d_gene: NA; len: 13; j_gene: TRBJ2-7; abundance: NA; CDR3aa: CASSCGRYYEQYF; CDR3nt: TGTGCCAGCAGCTGCGGACGGTACTACGAGCAGTACTTC